Listed below are T cell receptor beta chains from one sample, sequenced in a study of T cell changes during pregnancy in multiple sclerosis. The table came from immunoSEQ multiplex PCR; TCRdb's copy has only in-frame clones and leaves some out. Of around 100,000 clones listed, around 93% are singletons. Sequenced material: peripheral blood, taken after pregnancy. Every receptor here comes from a female donor with multiple sclerosis, enrolled in a pregnancy study. CDR3s include the opening cysteine and the closing phenylalanine or tryptophan. Each record gives: V gene, J gene, CDR3 protein.

v_gene: TRBV6-6
j_gene: TRBJ1-4
CDR3aa: CASSYRRDRGNEKLFF

v_gene: TRBV19
j_gene: TRBJ1-2
CDR3aa: CASSVPGTGAGYTF

v_gene: TRBV19
j_gene: TRBJ1-1
CDR3aa: CASRLTGRGTEAFF

v_gene: TRBV7-2
j_gene: TRBJ1-2
CDR3aa: CASSLIPGDYGYTF

v_gene: TRBV27
j_gene: TRBJ2-2
CDR3aa: CASSLSVGSGSVTGELFF

v_gene: TRBV7-9
j_gene: TRBJ2-1
CDR3aa: CASSPTLQGATYNEQFF

v_gene: TRBV5-1
j_gene: TRBJ2-7
CDR3aa: CASSLTGTKPTYEQYF

v_gene: TRBV5-1
j_gene: TRBJ1-2
CDR3aa: CASSLDSSNYGYTF

v_gene: TRBV2
j_gene: TRBJ1-6
CDR3aa: CASREPGQGAKF

v_gene: TRBV28
j_gene: TRBJ2-1
CDR3aa: CASSLLGTARNEQFF

v_gene: TRBV6-5
j_gene: TRBJ2-1
CDR3aa: CASSLAGGTINEQFF

v_gene: TRBV5-1
j_gene: TRBJ2-5
CDR3aa: CASSLAGLAVETQYF

v_gene: TRBV7-2
j_gene: TRBJ1-1
CDR3aa: CASSARPTVYTEAFF

v_gene: TRBV5-1
j_gene: TRBJ1-4
CDR3aa: CASSLASAGNEKLFF

v_gene: TRBV27
j_gene: TRBJ2-7
CDR3aa: CASRDGLARAYEQYF